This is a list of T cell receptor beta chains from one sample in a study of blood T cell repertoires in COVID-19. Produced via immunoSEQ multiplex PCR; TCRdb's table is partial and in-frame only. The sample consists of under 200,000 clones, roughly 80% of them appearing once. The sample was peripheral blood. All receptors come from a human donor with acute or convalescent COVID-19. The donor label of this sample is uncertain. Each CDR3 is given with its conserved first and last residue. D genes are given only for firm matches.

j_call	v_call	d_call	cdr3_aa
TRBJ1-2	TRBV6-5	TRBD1	CAARDRGRSGYTF
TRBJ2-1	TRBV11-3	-	CASSLGPNNEQFF
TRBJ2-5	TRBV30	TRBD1	CAWRGQGAGETQYF
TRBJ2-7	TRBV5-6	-	CASSLEAQGLLEQYF
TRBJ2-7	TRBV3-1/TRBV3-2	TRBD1	CASSHSTGGLRNEQYF
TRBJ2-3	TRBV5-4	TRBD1	CASSSRTGGTDTQYF
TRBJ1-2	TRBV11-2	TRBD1	CASSLVRTGTYGYTF
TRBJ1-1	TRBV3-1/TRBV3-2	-	CASSLSYSEAFF
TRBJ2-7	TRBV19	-	CASSLGQGPYEQYF
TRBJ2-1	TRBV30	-	CAWSRTALGNEQFF
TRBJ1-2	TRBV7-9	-	CASSNRAGDGYTF
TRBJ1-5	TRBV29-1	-	CSVEEGGSGPQHF
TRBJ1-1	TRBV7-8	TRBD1	CASTGQGVTEAFF
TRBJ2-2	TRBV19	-	CASTLTGRDAGELFF
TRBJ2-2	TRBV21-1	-	CASSKFQGPSAGELFF
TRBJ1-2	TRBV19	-	CASSSTGTNYGYTF
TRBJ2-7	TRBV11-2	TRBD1	CASSLGDRVYEQYF
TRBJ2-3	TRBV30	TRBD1	CAWSPTGLETDTQYF
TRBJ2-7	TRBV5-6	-	CASSSLAGAYEQYF
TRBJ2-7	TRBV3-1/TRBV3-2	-	CASSQISALSYEQYF
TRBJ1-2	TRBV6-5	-	CASIQGDTDYGYTF
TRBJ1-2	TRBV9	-	CASSVQPGVVTGYTF
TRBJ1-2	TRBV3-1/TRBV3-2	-	CASSQDRTVYSYTF
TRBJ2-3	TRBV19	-	CASSPIGGLVTDTQYF
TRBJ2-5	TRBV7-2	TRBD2	CASSLSHSGGQETQYF
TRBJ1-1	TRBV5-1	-	CASSLVAGETEAFF
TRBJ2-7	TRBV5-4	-	CASSPDSSVSIGYEQYF
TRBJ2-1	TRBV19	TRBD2	CASSISGRGNEQFF
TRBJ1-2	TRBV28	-	CASSQARNSPLNYGYTF
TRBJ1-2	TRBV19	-	CASMENRLSYGYTF
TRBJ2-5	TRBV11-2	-	CASSLHSSATPQYF
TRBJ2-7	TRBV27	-	CASSSLNGRRGEQYF
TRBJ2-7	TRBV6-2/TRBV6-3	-	CASSHGGPDEQYF
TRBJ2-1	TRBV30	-	CAWSKLALYNEQFF
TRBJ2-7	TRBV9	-	CASSVGQGNYYEQYF
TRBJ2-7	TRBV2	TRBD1	CATAGQGVSYEQYF
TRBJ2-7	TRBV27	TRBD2	CASSLSRGLAGVGEQYF
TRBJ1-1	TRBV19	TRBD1	CASSATGGFGTEAFF
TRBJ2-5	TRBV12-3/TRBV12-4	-	CASSSDYQETQYF
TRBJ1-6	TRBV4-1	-	CASTPLLDSFNSPLHF
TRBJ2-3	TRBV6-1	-	CASSEAEGLKRALQYF
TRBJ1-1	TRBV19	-	CASSTQANTEAFF
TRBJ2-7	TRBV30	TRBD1	CAWSGNPMTGTGLYF
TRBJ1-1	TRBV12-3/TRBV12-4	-	CASRQSGGTEAFF
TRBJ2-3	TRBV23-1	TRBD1	CASSQSGQGGADTQYF
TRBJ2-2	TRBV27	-	CASSFRPLTGELFF
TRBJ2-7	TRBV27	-	CASSLNRDREQYF
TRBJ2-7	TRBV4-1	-	CASSQDQVSYEQYF
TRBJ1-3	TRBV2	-	CASAPAALSSGNTIYF